Shown below are 10 T cell receptor beta chains from a single sample sequenced in a study of cytotoxic CD8 clonotypes in ibrutinib-treated CLL. Assay used: immunoSEQ multiplex PCR; TCRdb lists only in-frame clones, some missing. The data show 110,000 to 150,000 clones, 70% to 80% seen once. The sample consisted of PBMCs, taken after 24 months of ibrutinib treatment. The receptors originated from a human donor with chronic lymphocytic leukemia.

This clone was counted between two and nine times. The V gene is TRBV7-8, the J gene TRBJ1-6; no clear D gene. Trimming removed 3 bases from V and 10 bases from J, with 13 bases in between. This CDR3 is built from 14 residues. Germline V gene sequence: CDR1 SGHVS, CDR2 FQNEAQ. Here the CDR3 reads CASSLGIVGSPLHF. The CDR3 DNA reads TGTGCCAGCAGCTTGGGTATTGTTGGATCACCCCTCCACTTT.

This clone was detected only a few times. The CDR3 DNA reads as TGTGCCAGCAGCCCCCCCGGGGATGAGCAGTTCTTC. Protein sequence: CASSPPGDEQFF. The chain recombines TRBV7-3 with TRBJ2-1; D is perhaps TRBD2 (5 bases). In germline, CDR1 is SGHTA, CDR2 FQGTGA. Trimming left V 5 bases short and J 8 bases short, with 10 bases between. The CDR3 sequence is 12 residues long.

Note on this clone: The identical CDR3 is also encoded by other nucleotide sequences in the sample. The rearrangement links TRBV27 to TRBJ2-5, with 8 bases matching TRBD2. V shed 6 bases, J shed 5 bases, and the junction held 2 bases outside the gene matches. CDR1 and CDR2 from the germline V gene are MNHEY and SMNVEV (reference sequence). This CDR3 comprises 12 residues. CDR3 DNA: TGTGCCAGCAGCCCGGGGGGGGAGACCCAGTACTTC. It encodes CASSPGGETQYF.

The chain has TRBV30 and TRBJ2-7; 8 bases line up with TRBD2. J was trimmed by 2 bases and V by 4 bases; bases with no gene match: 7. The CDR3 length is 14 residues. CDR1 is GTSNPN and CDR2 is SVGIG in the germline V gene (reference sequence). The CDR3 region has the DNA TGTGCCTGGACCCCCGGGGGGGTACCCTACGAGCAGTACTTC. This gives the protein CAWTPGGVPYEQYF.

The chain recombines TRBV5-1 with TRBJ2-1, with D possibly matching TRBD2 (6 bases). The V end lost 1 base, the J end lost 5 bases, and 13 bases lay between the germline ends. The CDR3 sequence is 15 residues long. Germline loops: CDR1 SGHRS, CDR2 YFSETQ. CDR3 DNA: TGCGCCAGCAGCTTGTGGGGAGGCGAGGACAATGAGCAGTTCTTC. The encoded protein is CASSLWGGEDNEQFF.

J is TRBJ1-3 and V is TRBV9, with D unresolved. Trimming pared 9 bases from V and 2 bases from J, leaving 18 bases between. The CDR3 extends over 15 amino acids. In germline, CDR1 is SGDLS, CDR2 YYNGEE. The CDR3, as DNA: TGTGCCACCACCTTTGGGCCCGACGCTGGAAACACCATATATTTT. Translation: CATTFGPDAGNTIYF.

The chain joins TRBV6-5 to TRBJ2-7; the match to TRBD1 covers 8 bases. Germline CDR1 and CDR2: MNHEY and SVGAGI. CDR3 length equals 14 residues. V trimming: 6 bases; J trimming: 0 bases; junction bases outside the gene matches: 4. In DNA form, the CDR3 reads TGTGCCAGCAGCCCGGGACAGGCCTCCTACGAGCAGTACTTC. This encodes CASSPGQASYEQYF.

The chain carries TRBV12-5 and TRBJ2-7; the D is unclear. The CDR3 is made up of 13 amino acids. Germline V CDR1 and CDR2: LGHNT, FRNRAP. Trimming shortened V by 3 bases and J by 6 bases, and 12 bases separated the two germline ends. CDR3 in amino acids: CASGFGTSGEQYF. The CDR3 DNA follows: TGTGCTAGTGGTTTTGGCACCTCCGGCGAGCAGTACTTC.

The chain employs TRBV15 and TRBJ1-5, with a tentative D call TRBD1 (5 bases). Deletions cut 5 bases from V and 5 bases from J, with 10 bases between. This CDR3 is built from 13 residues. Germline CDR1 is LNHNV and CDR2 is YYDKDF (reference sequence). The CDR3 bases are TGTGCCACCAGCCCCTTGGGGGATCAGCCCCAGCATTTT. This gives the protein CATSPLGDQPQHF.

The sample holds a few counts of this clone. V gene TRBV5-4 combines with J gene TRBJ1-1; D gene uncertain. Germline loops: CDR1 SGHNT, CDR2 YYREEE (reference sequence). The length of the CDR3 is 14 residues. V dropped 4 bases and J dropped 4 bases, with 14 bases sitting between them. This CDR3 is CASSLAWGGTEAFF. In DNA, the CDR3 is TGTGCCAGCAGCCTGGCTTGGGGAGGCACTGAAGCTTTCTTT. The entire variable domain, with the rest obtained from reference TRBV5-4 and TRBJ1-1, is as follows: ETGVTQSPTHLIKTRGQQVTLRCSSQSGHNTVSWYQQALGQGPQFIFQYYREEENGRGNFPPRFSGLQFPNYSSELNVNALELDDSALYLCASSLAWGGTEAFFGQGTRLTVV.